The clone carrying this TCR beta chain has only a few counts. Categorization into cohorts depended on clinical history that participants reported. Here immunoSEQ multiplex PCR was the method, and the copy in TCRdb shows in-frame clones only, minus some. Here the sample spans 490,000 or so clones, about 85% being singletons. This sample is drawn from a study of blood T cell repertoires in COVID-19. The CDR3 is made up of 12 amino acids. V shed 0 bases and J shed 12 bases, with 11 bases lying between them. From germline, CDR1 is MNHEY and CDR2 SVGAGI. The genes are TRBV6-5 and TRBJ2-5; a weak D match, TRBD2 (6 bases). Sequencing used PBMCs or T cells enriched from blood (not recorded which). The TCR sequence derives from a woman aged 55-69 years who had recovered from COVID-19. CDR3 loop: CASSYSETGEYF. The CDR3 DNA is TGTGCCAGCAGTTACTCGGAGACGGGAGAGTACTTC.